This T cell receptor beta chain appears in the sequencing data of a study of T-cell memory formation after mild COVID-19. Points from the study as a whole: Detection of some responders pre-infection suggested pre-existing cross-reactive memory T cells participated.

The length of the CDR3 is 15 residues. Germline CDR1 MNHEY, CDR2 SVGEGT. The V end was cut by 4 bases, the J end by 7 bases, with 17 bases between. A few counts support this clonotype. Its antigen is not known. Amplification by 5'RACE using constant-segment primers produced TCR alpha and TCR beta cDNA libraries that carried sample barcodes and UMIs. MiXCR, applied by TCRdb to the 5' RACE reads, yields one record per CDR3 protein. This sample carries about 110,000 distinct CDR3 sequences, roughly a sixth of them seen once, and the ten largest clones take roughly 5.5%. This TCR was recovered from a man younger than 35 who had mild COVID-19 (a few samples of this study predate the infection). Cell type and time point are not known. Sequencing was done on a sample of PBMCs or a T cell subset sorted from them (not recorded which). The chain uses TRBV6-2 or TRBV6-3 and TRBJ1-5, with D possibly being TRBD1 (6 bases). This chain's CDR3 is CASSSGRRRGQPQHF. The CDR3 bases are TGTGCCAGCAGTTCGGGACGGAGGAGGGGGCAGCCCCAGCATTTT.